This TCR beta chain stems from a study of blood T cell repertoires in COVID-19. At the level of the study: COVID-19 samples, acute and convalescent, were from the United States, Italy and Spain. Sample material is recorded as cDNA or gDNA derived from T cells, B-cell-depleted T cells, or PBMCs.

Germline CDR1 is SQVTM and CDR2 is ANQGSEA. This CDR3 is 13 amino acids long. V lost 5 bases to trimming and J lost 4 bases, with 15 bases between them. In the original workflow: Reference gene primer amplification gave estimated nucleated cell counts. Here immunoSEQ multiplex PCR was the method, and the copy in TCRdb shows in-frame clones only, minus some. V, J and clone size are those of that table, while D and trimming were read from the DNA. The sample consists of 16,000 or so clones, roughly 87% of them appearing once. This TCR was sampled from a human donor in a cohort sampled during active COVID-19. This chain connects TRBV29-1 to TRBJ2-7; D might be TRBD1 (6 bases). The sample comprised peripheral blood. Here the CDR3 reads CSVLAGERYEQYF. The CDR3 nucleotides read TGCAGCGTTCTCGCAGGGGAGAGATACGAGCAGTACTTC.